Listed below are T cell receptor beta chains from one sample, sequenced in a study of radiotherapy plus CTLA-4 blockade in lung cancer. Libraries were prepared by immunoSEQ multiplex PCR; TCRdb keeps only in-frame clonotypes and omits some of them. The sample records some 70,000 clones, roughly 78% being singletons. This material consisted of peripheral blood, taken from a patient treated with radiotherapy plus ipilimumab. The receptor set was obtained from a human donor with non-small cell lung cancer who had a complete response to radiotherapy plus ipilimumab. Both conserved end residues are part of each CDR3. D genes are given only for firm matches. Only some rows state a clone size, as once, few, many or a class for expanded clones.

v_call	clone_size	j_call	d_call	cdr3_nt	cdr3_aa
TRBV7-9	-	TRBJ2-5	TRBD1	TGTGCCAGCAGCTTAGTAGGGGACAGCGTCCAAGAGACCCAGTACTTC	CASSLVGDSVQETQYF
TRBV6-1	-	TRBJ2-7	-	TGTGCCAGCAGTGAAAGAGGGGGATGGGACGAGCAGTACTTC	CASSERGGWDEQYF
TRBV11-1	-	TRBJ1-2	TRBD1	TGTGCCAGCAGCTTAGCGGGACAGGTGAATGGCTACACCTTC	CASSLAGQVNGYTF
TRBV15	-	TRBJ2-5	-	TGTGCCACCAGCCCAGTCCGGGAGACCCAGTACTTC	CATSPVRETQYF
TRBV11-2	once	TRBJ2-5	TRBD1	TGTGCCAGCAGCCTACAGGGGGCTAGGGCGGAGACCCAGTACTTC	CASSLQGARAETQYF
TRBV9	-	TRBJ2-5	TRBD1	TGTGCCAGCAGCGGCGGACAGGGGACGAGGGAGACCCAGTACTTC	CASSGGQGTRETQYF
TRBV19	-	TRBJ2-3	TRBD2	TGTGCCAGTAGTATTCCTGCTAGCGGGACAGATACGCAGTATTTT	CASSIPASGTDTQYF
TRBV9	-	TRBJ2-2	TRBD1	TGTGCCAGCAGCCTTAGGTTGCAGGGGGTCCCCTACGGGGAGCTGTTTTTT	CASSLRLQGVPYGELFF
TRBV10-2	once	TRBJ1-6	TRBD1	TGCGCCGCCGAGACAGGGGGTGGGAATTCACCCCTCCACTTT	CAAETGGGNSPLHF
TRBV7-9	few	TRBJ2-7	TRBD1	TGTGCCAGCAGCTTAGTCGACAGGGGGCAGGACGAGCAGTACTTC	CASSLVDRGQDEQYF
TRBV27	few	TRBJ2-3	TRBD1	TGTGCCAGCAGTCCCAGGGGGTGGAACACAGATACGCAGTATTTT	CASSPRGWNTDTQYF
TRBV28	once	TRBJ1-5	-	TGTGCCAGCAGTTTAGGCGGATATAGCAATCAGCCCCAGCATTTT	CASSLGGYSNQPQHF
TRBV5-1	-	TRBJ2-3	TRBD2	TGCGCCAGCAGCTTGGGGACTAGGGCTAGCACAGATACGCAGTATTTT	CASSLGTRASTDTQYF
TRBV14	-	TRBJ2-7	TRBD2	TGTGCCAGCAGCCAGAGTGCGCGGGGGGTACGGCAGTACTTC	CASSQSARGVRQYF
TRBV11-2	-	TRBJ2-5	-	TGTGCCAGCAGCCAGGGGTCTGCCTGGGAGACCCAGTACTTC	CASSQGSAWETQYF
TRBV18	-	TRBJ1-2	-	TGTGCCAGCTCACCGCAGGATGACAGAAACTATGGCTACACCTTC	CASSPQDDRNYGYTF
TRBV2	once	TRBJ2-7	TRBD1	TGTGCCAGCACCCCGGGACAGGGGGCCGTCTACGAGCAGTACTTC	CASTPGQGAVYEQYF
TRBV6-5	-	TRBJ1-4	-	TGTGCCAGCGCCAGGGGATGGACTAATGAAAAACTGTTTTTT	CASARGWTNEKLFF
TRBV6-5	-	TRBJ1-1	-	TGTGCCAGCAGCTTTACAGGAACTCTTGAAGCTTTCTTT	CASSFTGTLEAFF
TRBV11-2	-	TRBJ1-1	-	TGTGCCAGCAGCTTAGCGATGAGGACTGAAGCTTTCTTT	CASSLAMRTEAFF
TRBV4-1	-	TRBJ1-4	-	TGCGCCAGCAGCCCGAGGCGACAGAGGGATGAAAAACTGTTTTTT	CASSPRRQRDEKLFF
TRBV5-1	-	TRBJ1-2	-	TGCGCCAGCAGCTCTTTTTCTATAGCTAACTATGGCTACACCTTC	CASSSFSIANYGYTF
TRBV10-1	-	TRBJ1-2	-	TGCGCCAGCAGCCCCGGGACGGCTTATGGCTACACCTTC	CASSPGTAYGYTF
TRBV15	-	TRBJ1-4	-	TGTGCCACCAGCAGAGATAGGGGGGGACGGGAAAAACTGTTTTTT	CATSRDRGGREKLFF
TRBV6-1	-	TRBJ2-7	TRBD1	TGTGCCAGCAGTACCGAGGACAGGGGAACCTACGAGCAGTACTTC	CASSTEDRGTYEQYF
TRBV19	-	TRBJ2-6	-	TGTGCCAGTAGTATGGAAGGAGACAGGTGGAGCTCTGGGGCCAACGTCCTGACTTTC	CASSMEGDRWSSGANVLTF
TRBV27	-	TRBJ1-6	-	TGTGCCAGCAGTTTAAGACAGATCAATTCACCCCTCCACTTT	CASSLRQINSPLHF
TRBV5-8	-	TRBJ2-3	TRBD2	TGTGCCAGCAGCTTAGGACTAGCCTACACAGATACGCAGTATTTT	CASSLGLAYTDTQYF
TRBV6-6	few	TRBJ2-7	-	TGTGCCAGCAGCCGTGGACACCAACCGTACGAGCAGTACTTC	CASSRGHQPYEQYF
TRBV5-8	-	TRBJ1-6	-	TGTGCCAGCACCGACGGGGGGCTTTGGAATTCACCCCTCCACTTT	CASTDGGLWNSPLHF
TRBV19	-	TRBJ2-1	TRBD2	TGTGCCAGTAGCTCTATAGGAAGAAGGGCTAGCGGGGGGAATTACAATGAGCAGTTCTTC	CASSSIGRRASGGNYNEQFF
TRBV2	-	TRBJ2-2	TRBD2	TGTGCCAGCAGGGGGGGACTAGCCAACACCGGGGAGCTGTTTTTT	CASRGGLANTGELFF
TRBV7-2	few	TRBJ1-3	-	TGTGCCAGCAGCTTAGAGGGTCCTGGAAACACCATATATTTT	CASSLEGPGNTIYF
TRBV30	-	TRBJ1-1	TRBD1	TGTGCCTCCAGAACGACCGGGACAGCTCTTTATTACACTGAAGCTTTCTTT	CASRTTGTALYYTEAFF
TRBV5-4	-	TRBJ2-2	-	TGTGCCAGCAGCTACGACAGGAGAGACACCGGGGAGCTGTTTTTT	CASSYDRRDTGELFF
TRBV25-1	-	TRBJ2-7	-	TGTGCCAGCAGTGAAGGGAATTTCCCCTACGAGCAGTACTTC	CASSEGNFPYEQYF
TRBV2	-	TRBJ2-7	-	TGTGCCAGCAGTGCTAGCATGGACGAGCAGTACTTC	CASSASMDEQYF
TRBV5-1	-	TRBJ1-2	TRBD1	TGCGCCAGCAGCTTGGGACCAGGGGGATCACATGGCTACACCTTC	CASSLGPGGSHGYTF
TRBV28	few	TRBJ1-2	TRBD1	TGTGCCAGCAGTGTCCTTCGGACAGGGGGCGGCTATGGCTACACCTTC	CASSVLRTGGGYGYTF
TRBV19	-	TRBJ1-1	TRBD1	TGTGCCAGTAGTATAGTTGGGACAGTGAACACTGAAGCTTTCTTT	CASSIVGTVNTEAFF
TRBV27	-	TRBJ1-2	TRBD1	TGTGCCAGCACTCGAGGGGGGACAGGGTACTATGGCTACACCTTC	CASTRGGTGYYGYTF
TRBV18	-	TRBJ2-7	-	TGTGCCAGCTCACCAGGGTTGGACATCTCCTCCTACGAGCAGTACTTC	CASSPGLDISSYEQYF
TRBV7-8	-	TRBJ2-1	-	TGTGCCAGCAGCCCAAGAGGGCTTGGTGTACACAATGAGCAGTTCTTC	CASSPRGLGVHNEQFF
TRBV7-6	once	TRBJ2-2	-	TGTGCCAGCAGCTTAGTTAGCGCCGGGGAGCTGTTTTTT	CASSLVSAGELFF
TRBV7-9	-	TRBJ2-5	-	TGTGCCAGCAGTTCAAGCGGGACCCAGTACTTC	CASSSSGTQYF
TRBV6-4	medium-sized	TRBJ1-1	-	TGTGCCAGCTCCGAACGAGGGATGAACACTGAAGCTTTCTTT	CASSERGMNTEAFF
TRBV2	few	TRBJ2-4	-	TGTGCCAGCAGACGGGCACAACGGTCCTACTTC	CASRRAQRSYF
TRBV2	-	TRBJ1-2	-	TGTGCCAGCAGTGAAATCCAGGGGAATGGCTACACCTTC	CASSEIQGNGYTF
TRBV6-6	-	TRBJ1-4	-	TGTGCCAGCAGTTATCCCCTTACGGGACCTGCGGAACTGTTTTTT	CASSYPLTGPAELFF
TRBV4-3	once	TRBJ2-1	-	TGCGCCAGCAGCCACTCAGGGCGTGAGCAGTTCTTC	CASSHSGREQFF
TRBV7-2	-	TRBJ2-7	-	TGTGCCAGCAGCTTAGTTGGGATACTAGAGCACGAGCAGTACTTC	CASSLVGILEHEQYF
TRBV7-2	-	TRBJ2-5	-	TGTGCCAGCAGCATCCAAGAGACCCAGTACTTC	CASSIQETQYF
TRBV18	-	TRBJ1-1	TRBD1	TGTGCCAGCTCACTTAGTAGGGACAGGTGGAACACTGAAGCTTTCTTT	CASSLSRDRWNTEAFF
TRBV19	once	TRBJ2-1	TRBD2	TGTGCCAGTAGTCCCTGGACTAGCGGATCAAGAAATGAGCAGTTCTTC	CASSPWTSGSRNEQFF
TRBV21-1	-	TRBJ1-1	-	TGTGCCAGCAACTGCAGGGGGGACACTGAAGCTTTCTTT	CASNCRGDTEAFF
TRBV28	-	TRBJ1-2	-	TGTGCCAGCAGTACTCCCGGACTGTTCGGCTACACCTTC	CASSTPGLFGYTF
TRBV7-9	-	TRBJ1-1	-	TGTGCCAGCAGCTTATCCACCTGGAACACTGAAGCTTTCTTT	CASSLSTWNTEAFF
TRBV2	-	TRBJ1-2	-	TGTGCCGACAACAGAGGGGTATCGCGCTATGGCTACACCTTC	CADNRGVSRYGYTF
TRBV5-1	-	TRBJ2-3	-	TGCGCCAGCAGCACCCCGACCACAGATACGCAGTATTTT	CASSTPTTDTQYF